This TCR beta chain emerged from a study of shared clonotypes between healthy human individuals. The study, taken as a whole, reports: Non-shared clonotypes had lower generation probabilities than those shared by all four donors.

The CDR3 length is 14 residues. CDR1 and CDR2 (germline): SGHRS, YFSETQ. Trimming took 2 bases from V and 1 from J, leaving 10 bases between them. As concerns this clone: Its target is not known.

Sequencing used immunoSEQ multiplex PCR; TCRdb keeps in-frame clones, though not all of them. The sample records approximately 320,000 clones, around 90% being singletons. V and J are TRBV5-1 and TRBJ2-7; no definite D call. The sequenced sample consisted of memory CD8+ T cells sorted from blood. Subset in this sample: CD45RO+ cells pooled with CCR7-negative TemRA cells. This clonotype was obtained from a man between 18 and 35 years old in good health. CDR3 protein: CASSLKGWSYEQYF. The CDR3 nucleotides are TGCGCCAGCAGCTTAAAAGGGTGGTCCTACGAGCAGTACTTC.